Given below is one TCR beta chain in context. Its specific antigen is unknown. Per-nucleotide qualities are absent, and no much larger clonotype sits a single base away. This sample was taken from a study of shared clonotypes between healthy human individuals (TCRdb year 2020). At the level of the whole study: Three men and a couple of women, aged 18 to 49 years, made up the cohort. Per donor, three plates each were used for CD4 naive and CD4 memory, two for CD8 naive, and one for CD8 memory. Blood TCR repertoires of roughly 5 healthy adults were deeply sequenced to estimate repertoire size and the extent of clonotype sharing between individuals. To increase sequencing depth and limit assay-specific biases, TCR repertoire library preparation and sequencing were carried out by different laboratories using diverse techniques. Between about 0.8 and 9 billion PBMCs per donor were obtained by leukapheresis.

TCR CDR3 regions were amplified from genomic DNA by multiplex PCR using the deep immunoSEQ assay. Genomic DNA extracted from each cell subset was distributed evenly over all wells of several immunoSEQ 96-well plates, and each plate served as one replicate. For sorted subsets, each replicate PCR was loaded with roughly 200 ng genomic DNA, equivalent to about 30,000 T cell genomes. The purified libraries were quantified using a Qubit 3.0 fluorometer, sized with a Bioanalyzer 2100, and then quantified again using the KAPA Library Quantification kit. Each immunoSEQ 96-well plate was sequenced on its own single-read 150-cycle Illumina NextSeq 550 flow cell. As for the authors' bioinformatics: Because the immunoSEQ output included only junctional sequences and no quality scores, the filtering could not be the same as the filtering used for full-length reads. To assign V/J genes and CDR3, sequences were annotated against IMGT germline references using PyIR, a Python wrapper for IgBLAST v1.9. Reads were filtered out if the reads had weak V/J assignments (E-value above 1e-6), no CDR3, stop codons, out-of-frame junctions, or ambiguous translated residues. V3J clonotypes were defined by identical inferred V gene, J gene, and CDR3 amino acid sequence. To compute the percentage overlap between repertoires, the number of shared unique clonotypes was divided by the size of the smaller repertoire. RTK rarefaction, the Chao1 estimator, and Recon v2.1 estimates of unobserved clonotypes were used to assess repertoire richness. For all TCRbeta clonotypes obtained by the gDNA method from a few donors, generation probabilities were computed with OLGA. TCRdb limited this immuneACCESS table to in-frame rearrangements with V and J called. A share of clones is missing; checked studies link under half to unresolved V genes, and the rest is unexplained. V and J calls and clone size are given by that table; D and trimming were obtained from the DNA. The sample table contains millions of clones; only one count was recorded for about 95% of them. The ten largest clones take up approximately 1.2% of the sample.

CD8 naive samples were CD45RO-negative cells positively selected for CCR7, giving a CD45RA+CCR7+ population that excluded TemRA cells. Donors were healthy HIV-negative adults with no recently reported acute infections or vaccinations. All donors were Caucasian adults living in Nashville, Tennessee, USA. After blood collection by leukapheresis, PBMCs were isolated using Ficoll-Histopaque density gradient centrifugation and then cryopreserved in the vapor phase of liquid nitrogen. Purity and quantity of every magnetically sorted T cell population were checked by analytical flow cytometry. Each sorted fraction had its genomic DNA isolated and then quantified by UV absorbance on a Nanodrop 2000c. Broad study findings and their caveats: Estimated clonotype richness was generally larger for naive than for memory subsets. Because the study included only a small number of donors, the genetic and exposure-history diversity represented was limited. Sharing across four donors was observed for 5% to 6.5% of naive CD4, over 3% of naive CD8, about 2.5% of memory CD4, and approximately 0.41% of memory CD8 clonotypes. Pairwise subsampling led to the expectation that sequencing depth would affect the degree of clonotype sharing among donors. Rarefaction of sorted-subset datasets indicated incomplete sequencing despite the large sequencing depth. Clonotypes shared by all four sorted-subset donors showed higher generation probabilities than non-shared clonotypes. Sampling was limited to blood, and TCR repertoires in tissue likely differ from TCR repertoires in blood.

The CDR3 covers 14 residues, taking in both the cysteine and the phenylalanine. The only DNA kept is the CDR3, 42 bases in frame from the first base. Germline trimming amounts to 6 bases on V and 7 bases on J, with 7 as the count of junction bases outside the gene matches. The germline V gene (reference sequence) supplies CDR1 SGHKS and CDR2 YYEKEE. This TCR was recovered from a man younger than 35 in good health. The V and J genes are TRBV5-5 and TRBJ2-2, with TRBD1 identical over 9 junction bases. The sequenced sample consisted of naive CD8+ T cells sorted from blood. In light of the paper, this sample's cell subset or site label describes: CD45RA+CCR7+. Here is the DNA: TGTGCCAGCACCCAACAGGGGGCCGGCGGGGAGCTGTTTTTT. The resulting protein is CASTQQGAGGELFF.